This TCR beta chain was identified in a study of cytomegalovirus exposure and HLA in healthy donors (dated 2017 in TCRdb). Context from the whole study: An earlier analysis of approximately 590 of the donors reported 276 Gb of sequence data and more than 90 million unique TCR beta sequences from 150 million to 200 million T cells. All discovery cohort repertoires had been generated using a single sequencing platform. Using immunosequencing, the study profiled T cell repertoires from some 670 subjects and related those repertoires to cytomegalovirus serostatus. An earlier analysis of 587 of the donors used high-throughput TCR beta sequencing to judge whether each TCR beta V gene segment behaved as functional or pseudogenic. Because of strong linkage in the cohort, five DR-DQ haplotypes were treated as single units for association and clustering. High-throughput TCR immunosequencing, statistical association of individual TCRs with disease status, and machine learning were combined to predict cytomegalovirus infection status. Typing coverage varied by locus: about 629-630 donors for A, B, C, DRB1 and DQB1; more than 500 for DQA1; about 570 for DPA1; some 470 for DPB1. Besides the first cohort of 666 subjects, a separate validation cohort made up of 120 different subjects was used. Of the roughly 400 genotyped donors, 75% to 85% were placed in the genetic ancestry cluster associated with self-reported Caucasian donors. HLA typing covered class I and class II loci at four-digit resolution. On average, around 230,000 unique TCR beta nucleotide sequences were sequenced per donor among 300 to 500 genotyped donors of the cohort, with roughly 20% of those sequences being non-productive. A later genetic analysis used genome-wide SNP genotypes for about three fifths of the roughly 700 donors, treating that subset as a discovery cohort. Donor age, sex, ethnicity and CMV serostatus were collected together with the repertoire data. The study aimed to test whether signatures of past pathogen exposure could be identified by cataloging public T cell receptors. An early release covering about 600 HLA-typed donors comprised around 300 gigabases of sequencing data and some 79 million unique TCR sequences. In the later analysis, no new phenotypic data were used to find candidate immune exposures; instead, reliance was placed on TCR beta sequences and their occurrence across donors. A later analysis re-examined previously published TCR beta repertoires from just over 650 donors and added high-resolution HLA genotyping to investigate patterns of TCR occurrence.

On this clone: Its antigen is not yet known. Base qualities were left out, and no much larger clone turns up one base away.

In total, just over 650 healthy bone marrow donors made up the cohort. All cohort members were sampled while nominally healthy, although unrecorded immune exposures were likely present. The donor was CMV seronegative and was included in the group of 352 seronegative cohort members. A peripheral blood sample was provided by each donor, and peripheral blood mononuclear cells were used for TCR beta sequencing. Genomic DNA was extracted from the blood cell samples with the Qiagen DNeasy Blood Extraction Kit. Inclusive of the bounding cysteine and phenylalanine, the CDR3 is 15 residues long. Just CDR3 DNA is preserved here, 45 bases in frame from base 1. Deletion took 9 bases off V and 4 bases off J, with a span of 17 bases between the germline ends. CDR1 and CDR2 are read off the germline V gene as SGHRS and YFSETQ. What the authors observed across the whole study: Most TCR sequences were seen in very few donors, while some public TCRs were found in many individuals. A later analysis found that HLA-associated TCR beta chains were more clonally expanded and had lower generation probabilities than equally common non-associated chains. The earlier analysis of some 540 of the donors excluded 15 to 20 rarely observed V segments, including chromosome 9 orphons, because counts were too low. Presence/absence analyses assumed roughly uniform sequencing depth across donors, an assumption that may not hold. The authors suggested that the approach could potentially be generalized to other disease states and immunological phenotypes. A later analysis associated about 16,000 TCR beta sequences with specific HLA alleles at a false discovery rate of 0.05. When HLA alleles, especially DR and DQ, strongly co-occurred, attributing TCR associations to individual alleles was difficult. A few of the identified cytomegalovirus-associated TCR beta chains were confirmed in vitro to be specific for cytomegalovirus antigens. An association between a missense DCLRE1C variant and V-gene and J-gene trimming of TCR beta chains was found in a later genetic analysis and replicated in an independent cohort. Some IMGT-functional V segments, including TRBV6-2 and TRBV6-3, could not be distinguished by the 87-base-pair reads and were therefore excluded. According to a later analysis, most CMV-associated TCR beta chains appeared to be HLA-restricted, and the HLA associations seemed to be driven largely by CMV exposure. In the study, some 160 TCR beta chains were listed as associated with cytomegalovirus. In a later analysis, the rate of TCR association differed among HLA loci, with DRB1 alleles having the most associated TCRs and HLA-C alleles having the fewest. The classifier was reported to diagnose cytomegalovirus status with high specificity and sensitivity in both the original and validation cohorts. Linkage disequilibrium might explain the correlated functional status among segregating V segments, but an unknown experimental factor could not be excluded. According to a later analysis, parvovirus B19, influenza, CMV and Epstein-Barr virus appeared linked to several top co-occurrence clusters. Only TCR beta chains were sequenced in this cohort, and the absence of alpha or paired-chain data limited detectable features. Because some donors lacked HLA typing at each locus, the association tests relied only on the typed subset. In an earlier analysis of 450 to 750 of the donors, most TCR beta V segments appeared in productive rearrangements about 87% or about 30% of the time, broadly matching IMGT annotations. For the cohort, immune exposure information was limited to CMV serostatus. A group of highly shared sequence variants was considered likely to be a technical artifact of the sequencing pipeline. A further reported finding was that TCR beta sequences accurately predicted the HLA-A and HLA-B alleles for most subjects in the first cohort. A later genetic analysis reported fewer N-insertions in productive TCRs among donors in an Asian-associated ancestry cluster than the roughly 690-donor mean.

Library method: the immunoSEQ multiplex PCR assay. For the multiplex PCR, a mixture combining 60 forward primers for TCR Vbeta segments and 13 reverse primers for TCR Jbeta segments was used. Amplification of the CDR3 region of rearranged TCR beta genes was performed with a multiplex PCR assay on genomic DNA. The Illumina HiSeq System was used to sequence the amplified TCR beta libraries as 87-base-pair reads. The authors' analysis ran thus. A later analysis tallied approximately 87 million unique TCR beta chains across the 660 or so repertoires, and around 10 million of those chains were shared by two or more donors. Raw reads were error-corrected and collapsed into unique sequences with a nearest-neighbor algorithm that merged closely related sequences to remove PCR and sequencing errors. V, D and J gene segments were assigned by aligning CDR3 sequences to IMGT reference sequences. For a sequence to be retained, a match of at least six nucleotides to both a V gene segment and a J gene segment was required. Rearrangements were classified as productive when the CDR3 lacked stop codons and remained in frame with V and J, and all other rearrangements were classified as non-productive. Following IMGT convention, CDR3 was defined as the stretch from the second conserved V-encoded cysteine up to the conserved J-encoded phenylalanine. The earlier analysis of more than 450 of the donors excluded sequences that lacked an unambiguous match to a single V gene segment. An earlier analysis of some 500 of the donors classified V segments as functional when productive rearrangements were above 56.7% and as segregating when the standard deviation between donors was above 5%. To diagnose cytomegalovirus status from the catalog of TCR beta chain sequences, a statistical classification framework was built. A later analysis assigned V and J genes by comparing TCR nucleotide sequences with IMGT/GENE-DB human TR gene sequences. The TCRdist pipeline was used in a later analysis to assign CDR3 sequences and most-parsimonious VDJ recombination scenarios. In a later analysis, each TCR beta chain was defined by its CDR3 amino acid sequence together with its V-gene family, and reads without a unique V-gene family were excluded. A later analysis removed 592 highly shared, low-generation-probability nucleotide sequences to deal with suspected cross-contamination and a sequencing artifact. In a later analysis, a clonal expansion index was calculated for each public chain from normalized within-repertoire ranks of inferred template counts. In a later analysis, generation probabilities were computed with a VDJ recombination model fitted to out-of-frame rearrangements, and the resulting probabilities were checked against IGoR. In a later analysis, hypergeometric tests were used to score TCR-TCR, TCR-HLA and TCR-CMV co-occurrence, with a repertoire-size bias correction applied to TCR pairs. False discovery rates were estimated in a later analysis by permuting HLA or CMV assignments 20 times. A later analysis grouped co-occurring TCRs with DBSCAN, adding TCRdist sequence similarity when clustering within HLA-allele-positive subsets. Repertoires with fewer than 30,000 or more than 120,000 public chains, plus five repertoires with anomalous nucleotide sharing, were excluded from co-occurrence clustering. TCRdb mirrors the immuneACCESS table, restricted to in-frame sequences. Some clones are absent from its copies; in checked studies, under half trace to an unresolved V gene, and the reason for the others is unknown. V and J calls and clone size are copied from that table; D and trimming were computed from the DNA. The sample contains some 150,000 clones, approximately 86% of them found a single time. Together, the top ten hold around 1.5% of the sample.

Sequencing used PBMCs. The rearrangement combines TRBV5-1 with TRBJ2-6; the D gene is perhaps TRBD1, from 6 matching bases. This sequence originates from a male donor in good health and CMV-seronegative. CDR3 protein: CATSNTGTGANVLTF. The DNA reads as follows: TGCGCCACTTCGAATACAGGGACCGGGGCCAACGTCCTGACTTTC.